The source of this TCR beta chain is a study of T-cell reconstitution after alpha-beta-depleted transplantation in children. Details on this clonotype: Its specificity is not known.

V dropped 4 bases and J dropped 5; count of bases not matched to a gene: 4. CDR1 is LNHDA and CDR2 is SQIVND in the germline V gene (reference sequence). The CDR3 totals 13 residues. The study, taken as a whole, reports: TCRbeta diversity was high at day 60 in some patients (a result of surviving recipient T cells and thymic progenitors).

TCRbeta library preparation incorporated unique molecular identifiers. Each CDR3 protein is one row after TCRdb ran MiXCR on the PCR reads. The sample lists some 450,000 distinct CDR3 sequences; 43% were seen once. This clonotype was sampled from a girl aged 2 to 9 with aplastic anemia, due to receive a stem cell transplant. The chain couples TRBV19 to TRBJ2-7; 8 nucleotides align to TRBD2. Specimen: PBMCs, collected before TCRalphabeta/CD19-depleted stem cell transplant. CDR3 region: CASSNSGSDEQYF. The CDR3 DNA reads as TGTGCCAGTAGTAACAGCGGGAGCGACGAGCAGTACTTC.